This passage covers 10 T cell receptor beta chains from one sample sequenced in a study of PD-1 blockade in classical Hodgkin lymphoma. Time point reported: cycle 4 day 1 (C4D1), after less than 7 weeks of nivolumab. There was relapse after autologous stem cell transplantation in every patient, and there was variation in brentuximab vedotin exposure. Assay: immunoSEQ multiplex PCR; the TCRdb copy retains only in-frame clones and omits some. The table records around 9,600 clones, 85% to 90% of them present only once. Material: peripheral blood mononuclear cells (PBMCs), obtained before the fourth cycle of nivolumab. These receptors were collected from a human donor with classical Hodgkin lymphoma.

V gene TRBV5-5 combines with J gene TRBJ2-5, with D hard to call. V lost 4 bases, J lost 3 bases, and 4 bases lay in between. The CDR3 is 11 residues long. In germline, CDR1 is SGHKS, CDR2 YYEKEE (reference sequence). CDR3 protein: CASSIEETQYF. The DNA of the CDR3 is TGTGCCAGCAGCATAGAAGAGACCCAGTACTTC. Looking up the rest from reference TRBV5-5 and TRBJ2-5 gives the full variable domain: DAGVTQSPTHLIKTRGQQVTLRCSPISGHKSVSWYQQVLGQGPQFIFQYYEKEERGRGNFPDRFSARQFPNYSSELNVNALLLGDSALYLCASSIEETQYFGPGTRLLVL.

The gene calls are TRBV7-2 and TRBJ2-7, with D possibly being TRBD1 or TRBD2 (5 bases each). Trimming shortened V by 5 bases and J by 6 bases, and 14 bases separated the two germline ends. CDR1 SGHTA and CDR2 FQGNSA come from the germline V gene. This CDR3 is built from 13 residues. The CDR3 is CASSPGLSREQYF. CDR3 in DNA: TGTGCCAGCAGCCCGGGGCTAAGTCGCGAGCAGTACTTC.

This clone was counted only a few times. The chain uses TRBV11-2 and TRBJ1-1, with 10 bases matching TRBD1. The ends lost 5 bases at V and 5 bases at J; junction bases unmatched: 8. Germline V gene data show CDR1 as SGHAT and CDR2 as FQNNGV. CDR3 length: 15 residues. CDR3 residues: CASSRGQGGFTEAFF. The CDR3, as DNA: TGTGCCAGCAGCAGAGGACAGGGGGGATTTACTGAAGCTTTCTTT.

V gene TRBV5-6 combines with J gene TRBJ1-2; 9 bases are shared with TRBD1. V lost 5 bases and J lost 4; bases outside the gene matches: 9. CDR3 length: 15 amino acids. Germline lookup yields CDR1 SGHDT and CDR2 YYEEEE. This CDR3 is CASRTPGTGFYGYTF. In DNA form, the CDR3 reads TGTGCCAGCAGAACCCCCGGGACAGGGTTCTATGGCTACACCTTC.

The V call is TRBV7-9, the J call TRBJ2-7, with 8 bases that match TRBD2. This CDR3 is built from 15 residues. The V and J ends lost 3 bases and 5 bases, in that order; junction bases with no gene match: 9. The germline gives CDR1 SEHNR, CDR2 FQNEAQ (reference sequence). The CDR3 sequence: CASSFGRGSSDEQYF. The DNA for the CDR3 is TGTGCCAGCAGCTTCGGGAGGGGTTCTTCCGACGAGCAGTACTTC.

The chain is built from TRBV19 and TRBJ1-1, with D perhaps TRBD1 (5 bases). Germline V gene lookup returns CDR1 LNHDA and CDR2 SQIVND (reference sequence). Trimming left V 0 bases short and J 4 bases short, with 12 bases between. CDR3 size: 15 residues. In nucleotides, the CDR3 is TGTGCCAGTAGTATAGACGGGGCAAGGGGCACTGAAGCTTTCTTT. Translation: CASSIDGARGTEAFF.

The chain links TRBV7-2 to TRBJ1-2, with D unclear. Germline V gene lookup returns CDR1 SGHTA and CDR2 FQGNSA. With 5 bases removed from V and 3 bases from J, the gap between germline ends came to 13 bases. The CDR3 loop spans 14 amino acids. CDR3 DNA: TGTGCCAGCAGCCGAGGAAACGGAGACTATGGCTACACCTTC. Translating gives CASSRGNGDYGYTF. The variable domain in full, with the rest retrieved from reference TRBV7-2 and TRBJ1-2, is GAGVSQSPSNKVTEKGKDVELRCDPISGHTALYWYRQSLGQGLEFLIYFQGNSAPDKSGLPSDRFSAERTGGSVSTLTIQRTQQEDSAVYLCASSRGNGDYGYTFGSGTRLTVV.

The chain joins TRBV14 to TRBJ1-2; D is unresolved. V lost 1 base and J 0 bases, leaving 9 bases between the germline ends. Germline assignment: CDR1 SGHDN and CDR2 FVKESK. The CDR3 spans 15 residues. The CDR3 DNA is TGTGCCAGCAGCCAAGCCCAGGTCACTAACTATGGCTACACCTTC. This encodes CASSQAQVTNYGYTF.

This clone has more than one count but fewer than ten. The chain couples TRBV5-1 to TRBJ1-1; D ambiguous. Trimming took 3 bases from V and 4 from J, leaving 19 bases between them. The CDR3 extends over 16 amino acids. From germline, CDR1 is SGHRS and CDR2 YFSETQ. CDR3 nucleotide sequence: TGCGCCAGCAGCTCCCTCCCCGGGGTCCTAGGCACTGAAGCTTTCTTT. Protein sequence: CASSSLPGVLGTEAFF.

The genes are TRBV19 and TRBJ1-3, with unresolved D. The CDR3 runs to 12 residues. V lost 7 bases to trimming and J lost 0 bases, with 4 bases between them. Germline assignment: CDR1 LNHDA and CDR2 SQIVND (reference sequence). The CDR3, as DNA: TGTGCCAGTATGGCCTCTGGAAACACCATATATTTT. It translates to CASMASGNTIYF.